These 9 T cell receptor beta chains came from one sample sequenced in a study of blood T cells in healthy people across ages. With a J-beta primer mix and a sample-barcoded 5' primer, a second PCR ran roughly 7 to 11 cycles. TCRdb processed the 5' RACE reads anew with MiXCR; each CDR3 protein has one entry. The sample contains roughly 410,000 distinct CDR3 sequences, approximately 52% of which appear only once. The sequenced sample consisted of blood. The receptors originated from a man aged 55 to 70 in good health.

The V gene is TRBV10-3, the J gene TRBJ2-7, with D unclear. Germline CDR1 reads ENHRY; CDR2 reads SYGVKD. The V and J ends lost 3 bases and 2 bases respectively, with 11 bases between them. CDR3 length: 14 amino acids. The DNA for the CDR3 is TGTGCCATCAGTGAACCGACAAGACCCTACGAGCAGTACTTC. Translating gives CAISEPTRPYEQYF.

V and J are TRBV6-5 and TRBJ2-5; no firm D call. V lost 2 bases and J 3 bases, leaving 13 bases between the germline ends. Per germline, CDR1 MNHEY and CDR2 SVGAGI. This CDR3 comprises 15 residues. CDR3 DNA: TGTGCCAGCAGTTACGTCCTAGACCTCAAAGAGACCCAGTACTTC. Its protein is CASSYVLDLKETQYF.

This sequence joins TRBV24-1 and TRBJ2-1, with TRBD2 matching 16 bases. The length of the CDR3 is 21 residues. V lost 4 bases and J lost 1; bases outside the gene matches: 12. Germline lookup yields CDR1 KGHDR and CDR2 SFDVKD. CDR3 sequence: CATSDQTGTSGREVSYNEQFF. The CDR3 DNA is TGTGCCACCAGTGACCAGACCGGGACTAGCGGGAGGGAAGTGTCCTACAATGAGCAGTTCTTC.

V and J are TRBV6-5 and TRBJ2-6; D is uncertain. V lost 5 bases to trimming and J lost 4 bases, with 12 bases between them. Germline CDR1 MNHEY, CDR2 SVGAGI. The CDR3 consists of 15 residues. The CDR3 loop reads CASSPGLWGANVLTF. DNA for the CDR3: TGTGCCAGCAGTCCCGGCCTTTGGGGGGCCAACGTCCTGACTTTC.

In this sample, this clonotype turned up once. At one of its ends the junction is not consistent with the germline gene, which may arise from a read error. This chain connects TRBV14 to TRBJ1-2; no clear D. Per the germline V gene, CDR1 is SGHDN and CDR2 is FVKESK. This CDR3 is built from 13 residues. The CDR3 spells CANSQARVHGYTF. The CDR3 DNA reads as TGTGCCAACAGCCAAGCGAGGGTTCATGGCTACACCTTC.

The V and J genes are TRBV7-9 and TRBJ2-5, with 8 bases fitting TRBD1. V lost 2 bases to trimming and J lost 5 bases; unmatched junction nucleotides: 7. The CDR3 runs 15 residues. Germline V gene data show CDR1 as SEHNR and CDR2 as FQNEAQ (reference sequence). CDR3 loop: CASSLRAGGYETQYF. CDR3 DNA sequence: TGTGCCAGCAGCTTACGTGCAGGGGGCTACGAGACCCAGTACTTC.

This chain connects TRBV6-4 to TRBJ2-3; 7 bases agree with TRBD1. Germline V lookup: CDR1 MRHNA, CDR2 SNTAGT. V dropped 8 bases and J dropped 4; count of bases not matched to a gene: 6. CDR3 length: 13 residues. CDR3 sequence: CASGDRVPDTQYF. The CDR3 DNA reads TGTGCCAGCGGCGACAGGGTACCAGATACGCAGTATTTT.

V and J are TRBV20-1 and TRBJ1-2, with 7 bases fitting TRBD1. Trimming took 5 bases from V and 5 from J; bases not matched to a gene: 11. The CDR3 totals 14 residues. Germline V gene lookup returns CDR1 DFQATT and CDR2 SNEGSKA (reference sequence). The CDR3 bases are TGCAGTGCTGGGGACAGCCGCTTGAGATATGGCTACACCTTC. Encoded protein: CSAGDSRLRYGYTF.

V usage is TRBV11-2 and J usage is TRBJ2-1, with D tentatively TRBD1 or TRBD2 (6 bases each). In germline, CDR1 is SGHAT, CDR2 FQNNGV. CDR3 length: 14 amino acids. Trimming took off 6 bases at V and 8 bases at J, with 17 bases between the two ends. The CDR3 spells CASRGGSRVHEQFF. The CDR3 DNA reads as TGTGCCAGCAGGGGGGGCTCGAGGGTACATGAGCAGTTCTTC.